This TCR beta chain appears in the sequencing data of a study of spatial heterogeneity in lung cancer. The overall study: Beta-chain sequences consistently outnumbered alpha-chain sequences in detection.

Every TCR cDNA molecule carried a tag that served as a unique molecular identifier. TCRdb processed the 5' RACE reads anew with MiXCR; each CDR3 protein has one entry. Among under 25,000 distinct CDR3 sequences, 5.5% to 7.5% were seen once, and the ten largest hold 14%. CDR3 length: 15 residues. The germline CDR1 and CDR2 sequences are KGHSH and LQKENI. V shed 3 bases, J shed 6 bases, and the junction held 7 bases outside the gene matches. The time point was: sample taken at primary tumor resection. Samples were donated by 72 untreated early-stage non-small cell lung cancer patients. Unsorted tumor, nontumor lung tissue or cryopreserved PBMC supplied the whole RNA.

This rearrangement joins TRBV18 to TRBJ1-5; 8 positions agree with TRBD1. This clonotype originated in a male donor with early-stage non-small cell lung cancer. Sequencing used PBMCs, obtained at surgery. The CDR3: CASSPGQGSGQPQHF. DNA for the CDR3: TGTGCCAGCTCACCCGGACAGGGCTCGGGTCAGCCCCAGCATTTT.